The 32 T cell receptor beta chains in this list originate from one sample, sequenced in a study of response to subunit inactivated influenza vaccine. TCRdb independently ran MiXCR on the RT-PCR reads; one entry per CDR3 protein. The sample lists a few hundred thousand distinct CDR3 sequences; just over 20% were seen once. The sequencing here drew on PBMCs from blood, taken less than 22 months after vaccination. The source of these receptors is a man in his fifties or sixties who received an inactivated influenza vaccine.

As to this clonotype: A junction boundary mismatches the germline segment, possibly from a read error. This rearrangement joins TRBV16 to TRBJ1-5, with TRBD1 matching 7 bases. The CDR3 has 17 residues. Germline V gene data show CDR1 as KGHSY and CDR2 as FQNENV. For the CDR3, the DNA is TGTGCCAGCAGCCTACATGACAGGGCTTATAGCGATCAGCCCCAGCATTTT. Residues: CASSLHDRAYSDQPQHF.

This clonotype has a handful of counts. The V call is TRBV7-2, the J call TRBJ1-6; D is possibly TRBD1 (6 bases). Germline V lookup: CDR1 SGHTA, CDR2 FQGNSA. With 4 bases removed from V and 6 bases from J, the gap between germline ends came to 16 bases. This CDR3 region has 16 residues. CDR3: CASSSGYRVLNSPLHF. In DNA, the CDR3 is TGTGCCAGCAGCTCCGGATACAGGGTCCTTAATTCACCCCTCCACTTT.

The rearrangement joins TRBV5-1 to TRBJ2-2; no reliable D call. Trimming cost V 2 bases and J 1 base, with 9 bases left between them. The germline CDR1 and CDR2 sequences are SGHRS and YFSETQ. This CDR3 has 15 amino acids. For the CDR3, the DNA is TGCGCCAGCAGCTTTCCACACCTGAACACCGGGGAGCTGTTTTTT. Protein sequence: CASSFPHLNTGELFF.

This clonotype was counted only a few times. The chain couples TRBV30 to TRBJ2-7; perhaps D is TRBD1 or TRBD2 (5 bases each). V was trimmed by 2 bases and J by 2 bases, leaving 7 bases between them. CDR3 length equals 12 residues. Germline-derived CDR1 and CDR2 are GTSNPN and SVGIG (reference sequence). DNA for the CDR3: TGTGCCTGGAGTTGGGACGCCTACGAGCAGTACTTC. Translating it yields CAWSWDAYEQYF.

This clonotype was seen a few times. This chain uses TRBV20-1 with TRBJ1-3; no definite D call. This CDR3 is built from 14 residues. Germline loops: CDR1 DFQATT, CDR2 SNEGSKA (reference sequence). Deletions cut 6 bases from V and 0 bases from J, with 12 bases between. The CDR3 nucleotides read TGCAGTGCCTTAGACCCTACCTCTGGAAACACCATATATTTT. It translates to CSALDPTSGNTIYF.

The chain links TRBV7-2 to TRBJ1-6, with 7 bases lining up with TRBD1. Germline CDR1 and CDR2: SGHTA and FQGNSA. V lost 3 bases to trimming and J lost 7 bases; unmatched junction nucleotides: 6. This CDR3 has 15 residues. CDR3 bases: TGTGCCAGCAGCTTGTGGCAGGGGGGCAATTCACCCCTCCACTTT. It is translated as CASSLWQGGNSPLHF.

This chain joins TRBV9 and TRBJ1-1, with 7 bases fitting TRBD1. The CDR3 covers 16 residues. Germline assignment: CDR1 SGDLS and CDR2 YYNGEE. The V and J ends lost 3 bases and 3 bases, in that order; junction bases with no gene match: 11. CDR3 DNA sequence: TGTGCCAGCAGCGACTCGCCAGACAGGGCGGACACTGAAGCTTTCTTT. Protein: CASSDSPDRADTEAFF.

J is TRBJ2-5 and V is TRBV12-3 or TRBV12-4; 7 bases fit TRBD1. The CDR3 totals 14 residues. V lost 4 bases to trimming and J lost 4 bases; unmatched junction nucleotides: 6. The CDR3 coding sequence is TGTGCCAGCAGTTCCACAGGGGCGGGAGAGACCCAGTACTTC. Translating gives CASSSTGAGETQYF.

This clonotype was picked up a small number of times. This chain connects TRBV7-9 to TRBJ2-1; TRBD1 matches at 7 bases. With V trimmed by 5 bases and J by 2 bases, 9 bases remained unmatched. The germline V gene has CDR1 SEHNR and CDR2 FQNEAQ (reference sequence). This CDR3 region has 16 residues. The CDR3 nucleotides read TGTGCCAGCAGCGACGGACCGGGACAGACCTACAATGAGCAGTTCTTC. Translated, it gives CASSDGPGQTYNEQFF.

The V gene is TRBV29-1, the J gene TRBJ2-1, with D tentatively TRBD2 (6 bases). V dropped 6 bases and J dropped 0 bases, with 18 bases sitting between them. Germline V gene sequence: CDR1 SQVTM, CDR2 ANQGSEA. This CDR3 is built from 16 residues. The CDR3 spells CSVPAGGLSSYNEQFF. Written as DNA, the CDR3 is TGCAGCGTCCCCGCCGGAGGGTTGAGCTCCTACAATGAGCAGTTCTTC.

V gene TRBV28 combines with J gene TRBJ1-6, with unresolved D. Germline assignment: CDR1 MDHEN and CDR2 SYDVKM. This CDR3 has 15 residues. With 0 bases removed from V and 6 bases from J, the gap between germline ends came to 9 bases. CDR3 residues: CASSLWEGSNSPLHF. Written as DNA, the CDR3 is TGTGCCAGCAGTTTATGGGAGGGAAGTAATTCACCCCTCCACTTT.

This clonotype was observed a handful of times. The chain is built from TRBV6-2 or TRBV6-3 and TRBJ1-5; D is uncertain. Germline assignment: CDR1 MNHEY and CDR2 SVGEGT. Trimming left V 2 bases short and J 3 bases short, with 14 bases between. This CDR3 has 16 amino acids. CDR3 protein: CASSYLARTDNQPQHF. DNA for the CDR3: TGTGCCAGCAGTTACCTGGCCCGGACGGACAATCAGCCCCAGCATTTT.

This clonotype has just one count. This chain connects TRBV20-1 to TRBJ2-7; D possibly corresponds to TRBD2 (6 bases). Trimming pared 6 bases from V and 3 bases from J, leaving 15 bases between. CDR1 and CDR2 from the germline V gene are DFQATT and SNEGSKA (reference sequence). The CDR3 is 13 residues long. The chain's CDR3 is CSAPRDSLYEQYF. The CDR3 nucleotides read TGCAGTGCCCCCCGGGACTCTCTCTACGAGCAGTACTTC.

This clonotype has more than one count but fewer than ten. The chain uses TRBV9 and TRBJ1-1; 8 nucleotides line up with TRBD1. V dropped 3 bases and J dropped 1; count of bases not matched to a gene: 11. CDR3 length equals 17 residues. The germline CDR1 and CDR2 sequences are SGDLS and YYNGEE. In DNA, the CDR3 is TGTGCCAGCAGCGCCCGGAACAGGGGGAGTGGGAACACTGAAGCTTTCTTT. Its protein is CASSARNRGSGNTEAFF.

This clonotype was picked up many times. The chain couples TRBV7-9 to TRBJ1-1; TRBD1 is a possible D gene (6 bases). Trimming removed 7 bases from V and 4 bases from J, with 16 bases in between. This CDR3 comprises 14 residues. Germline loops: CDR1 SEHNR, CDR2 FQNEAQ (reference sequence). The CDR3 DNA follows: TGTGCCAGCACCCTACAGGGATCGGGCACTGAAGCTTTCTTT. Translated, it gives CASTLQGSGTEAFF. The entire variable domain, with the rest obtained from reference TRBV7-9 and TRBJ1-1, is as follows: DTGVSQNPRHKITKRGQNVTFRCDPISEHNRLYWYRQTLGQGPEFLTYFQNEAQLEKSRLLSDRFSAERPKGSFSTLEIQRTEQGDSAMYLCASTLQGSGTEAFFGQGTRLTVV.

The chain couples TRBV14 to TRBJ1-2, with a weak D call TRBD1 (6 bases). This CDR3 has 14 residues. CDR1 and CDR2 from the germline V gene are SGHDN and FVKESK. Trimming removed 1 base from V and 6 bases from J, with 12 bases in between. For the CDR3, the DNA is TGTGCCAGCAGCCAAGCGGCAGGGGCAGATGGCTACACCTTC. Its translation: CASSQAAGADGYTF.

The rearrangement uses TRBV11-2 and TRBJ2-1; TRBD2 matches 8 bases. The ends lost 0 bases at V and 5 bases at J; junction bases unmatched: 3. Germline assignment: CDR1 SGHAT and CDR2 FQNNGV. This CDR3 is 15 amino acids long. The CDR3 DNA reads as TGTGCCAGCAGCTTAGAGAGGACTAGCAACAATGAGCAGTTCTTC. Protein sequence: CASSLERTSNNEQFF.

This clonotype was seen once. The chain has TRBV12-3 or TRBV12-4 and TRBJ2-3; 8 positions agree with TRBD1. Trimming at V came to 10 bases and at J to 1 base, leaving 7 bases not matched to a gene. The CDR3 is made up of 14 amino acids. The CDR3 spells CATRRGRGTDTQYF. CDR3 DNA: TGTGCCACCCGCAGGGGGCGCGGCACAGATACGCAGTATTTT.

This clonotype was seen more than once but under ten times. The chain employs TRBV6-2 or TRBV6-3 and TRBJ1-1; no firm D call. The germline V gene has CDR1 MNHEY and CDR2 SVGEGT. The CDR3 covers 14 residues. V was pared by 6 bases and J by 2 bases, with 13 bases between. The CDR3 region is CASRPQETNTEAFF. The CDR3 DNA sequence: TGTGCCAGCAGACCCCAGGAGACTAACACTGAAGCTTTCTTT.

This CDR3 is CSARDRVAGETDTQYF. The CDR3 region has the DNA TGCAGTGCTAGAGATCGGGTAGCGGGGGAAACAGATACGCAGTATTTT. This rearrangement joins TRBV20-1 to TRBJ2-3; 9 bases are a match to TRBD2. The germline gives CDR1 DFQATT, CDR2 SNEGSKA (reference sequence). The V segment lost 0 bases and the J segment 3 bases; nucleotides outside the gene matches: 7. The CDR3 has 16 residues.

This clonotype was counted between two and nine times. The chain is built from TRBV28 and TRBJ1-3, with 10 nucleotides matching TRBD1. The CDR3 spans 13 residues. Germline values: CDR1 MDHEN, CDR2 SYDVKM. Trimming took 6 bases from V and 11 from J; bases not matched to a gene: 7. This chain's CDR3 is CASRPQTGGSIYF. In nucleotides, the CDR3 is TGTGCCAGCAGGCCCCAGACAGGGGGCTCCATATATTTT.

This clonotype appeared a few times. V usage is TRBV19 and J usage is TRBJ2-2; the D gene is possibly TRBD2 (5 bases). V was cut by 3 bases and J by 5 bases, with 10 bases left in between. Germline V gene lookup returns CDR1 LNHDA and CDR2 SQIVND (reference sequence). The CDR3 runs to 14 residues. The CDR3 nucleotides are TGTGCCAGTAGTATTTCTCCGGGGACCGGGGAGCTGTTTTTT. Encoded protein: CASSISPGTGELFF.

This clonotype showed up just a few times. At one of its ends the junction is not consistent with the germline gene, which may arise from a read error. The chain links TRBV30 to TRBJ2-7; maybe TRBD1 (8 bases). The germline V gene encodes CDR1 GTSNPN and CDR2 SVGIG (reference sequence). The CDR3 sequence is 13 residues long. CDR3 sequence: CAWSPTGGQVLFF. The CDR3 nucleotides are TGTGCCTGGAGTCCAACGGGGGGACAGGTCCTCTTCTTC.

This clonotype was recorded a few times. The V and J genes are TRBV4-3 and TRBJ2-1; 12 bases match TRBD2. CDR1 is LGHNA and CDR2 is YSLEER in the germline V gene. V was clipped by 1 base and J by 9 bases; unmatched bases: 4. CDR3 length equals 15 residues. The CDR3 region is CASSQGTSGIFEQFF. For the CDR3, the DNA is TGCGCCAGCAGCCAAGGGACTAGCGGGATATTTGAGCAGTTCTTC.

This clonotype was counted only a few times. CDR3 amino acids: CASSLGGGGATKNIQYF. CDR3 bases: TGCGCCAGCAGCTTGGGCGGCGGGGGAGCAACCAAAAACATTCAGTACTTC. The V and J genes are TRBV5-1 and TRBJ2-4, with TRBD2 identical over 7 bases. The CDR3 runs to 17 residues. From germline, CDR1 is SGHRS and CDR2 YFSETQ. V shed 0 bases and J 2 bases; nucleotides not matched to a gene: 8.

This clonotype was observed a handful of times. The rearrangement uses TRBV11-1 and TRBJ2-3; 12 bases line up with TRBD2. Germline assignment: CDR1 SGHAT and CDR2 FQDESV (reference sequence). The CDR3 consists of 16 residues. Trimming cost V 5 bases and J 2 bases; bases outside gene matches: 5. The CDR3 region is CASSPGLAGFTDTQYF. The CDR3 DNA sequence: TGTGCCAGCAGCCCCGGACTAGCGGGGTTCACAGATACGCAGTATTTT.

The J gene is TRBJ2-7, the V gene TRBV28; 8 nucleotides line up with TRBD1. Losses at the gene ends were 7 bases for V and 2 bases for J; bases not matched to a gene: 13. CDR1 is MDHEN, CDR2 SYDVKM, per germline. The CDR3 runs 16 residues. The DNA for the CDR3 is TGTGCCAGCACCGCCTGGGGGACAGGAGGAGCCTACGAGCAGTACTTC. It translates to CASTAWGTGGAYEQYF.

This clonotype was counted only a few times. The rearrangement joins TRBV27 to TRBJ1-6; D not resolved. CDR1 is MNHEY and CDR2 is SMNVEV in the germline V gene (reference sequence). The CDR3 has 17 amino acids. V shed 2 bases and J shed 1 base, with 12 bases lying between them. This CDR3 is CASSLKVPSSYNSPLHF. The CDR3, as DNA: TGTGCCAGCAGTTTAAAGGTGCCGTCTTCCTATAATTCACCCCTCCACTTT.

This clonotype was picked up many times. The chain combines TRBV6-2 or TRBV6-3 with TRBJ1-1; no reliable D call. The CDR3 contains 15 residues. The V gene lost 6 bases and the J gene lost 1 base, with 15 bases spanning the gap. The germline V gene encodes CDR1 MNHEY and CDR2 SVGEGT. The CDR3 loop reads CASRLMLIQNTEAFF. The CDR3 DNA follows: TGTGCCAGCAGGCTTATGCTTATACAGAACACTGAAGCTTTCTTT.

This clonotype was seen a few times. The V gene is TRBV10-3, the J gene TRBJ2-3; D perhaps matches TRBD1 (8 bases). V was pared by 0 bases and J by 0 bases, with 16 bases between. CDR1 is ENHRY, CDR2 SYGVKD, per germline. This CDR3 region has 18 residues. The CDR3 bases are TGTGCCATCAGTGAGTCGATGGGAGGGACAGGAAGCACAGATACGCAGTATTTT. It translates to CAISESMGGTGSTDTQYF.

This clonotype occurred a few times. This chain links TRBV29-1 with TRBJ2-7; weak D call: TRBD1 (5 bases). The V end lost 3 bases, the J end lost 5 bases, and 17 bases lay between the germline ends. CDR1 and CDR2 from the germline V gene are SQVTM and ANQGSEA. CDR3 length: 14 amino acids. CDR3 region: CSVDSQGVGHEQYF. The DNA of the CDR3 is TGCAGCGTTGACTCGCAGGGCGTTGGGCACGAGCAGTACTTC.

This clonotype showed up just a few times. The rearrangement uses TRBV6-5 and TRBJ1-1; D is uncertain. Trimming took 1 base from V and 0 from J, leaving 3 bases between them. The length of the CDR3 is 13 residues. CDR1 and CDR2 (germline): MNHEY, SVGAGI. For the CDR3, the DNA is TGTGCCAGCAGTTACTACATGAACACTGAAGCTTTCTTT. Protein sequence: CASSYYMNTEAFF.